These T cell receptor beta chains were read from a single sample in a study of neurological immune-mediated disorders. From the 5' RACE reads, TCRdb called clonotypes with MiXCR, one entry per CDR3 protein. This table has about 120,000 distinct CDR3 sequences, about 3.2% appearing once. Sequencing was carried out using PBMCs. These receptors all stem from a woman in her twenties or thirties with multiple sclerosis. CDR3s include the opening cysteine and the closing phenylalanine or tryptophan. A D gene is named only where the DNA matches it firmly. For some rows the clone size is stated as once, few or many, or as a class when expanded; others skip it.

CDR3	DNA	length	D	size	V	J
CASSRMGGNQPQHF	TGTGCCAGCAGCCGTATGGGGGGCAATCAGCCCCAGCATTTT	14	-	-	TRBV5-6	TRBJ1-5
CRLAGGLDTDTQYF	TGCCGATTAGCGGGAGGGCTGGACACAGATACGCAGTATTTT	14	TRBD2	many	TRBV20-1	TRBJ2-3
CASSLAKGVGFF	TGCGCCAGCAGCTTGGCGAAGGGGGTAGGTTTCTTT	12	-	many	TRBV5-1	TRBJ1-1
CASSAPGQRPYGYTF	TGTGCCAGCAGCGCTCCGGGACAGCGCCCCTATGGCTACACCTTC	15	TRBD1	many	TRBV3-1	TRBJ1-2
CASRADRAYEQYF	TGCGCCAGCAGGGCGGACAGAGCCTACGAGCAGTACTTC	13	-	many	TRBV5-1	TRBJ2-7
CASSLPQGPDTQYF	TGTGCCAGCAGCCTCCCACAGGGTCCAGATACGCAGTATTTT	14	-	many	TRBV5-6	TRBJ2-3
CASSSLYQETQYF	TGTGCCAGCAGCTCCCTGTACCAAGAGACCCAGTACTTC	13	-	many	TRBV5-5	TRBJ2-5
CASRPDSQGGYTF	TGTGCCAGCAGACCCGACAGCCAGGGTGGCTACACCTTC	13	-	-	TRBV6-6	TRBJ1-2
CASSVGLRGQNNGELFF	TGTGCCAGCAGCGTAGGGTTGAGAGGACAGAACAACGGGGAGCTGTTTTTT	17	-	-	TRBV9	TRBJ2-2
CASRPGTGYFDGYTF	TGCGCCAGCAGGCCTGGGACAGGGTATTTTGATGGCTACACCTTC	15	TRBD1	many	TRBV5-1	TRBJ1-2
CASSLLSSGVNRGAFF	TGTGCCAGCAGCTTACTCTCTTCGGGGGTGAACAGAGGAGCTTTCTTT	16	-	few	TRBV11-2	TRBJ1-1
CASSLVTGGRDEQFF	TGTGCCAGCAGCTTAGTAACGGGAGGACGCGATGAGCAGTTCTTC	15	TRBD2	many	TRBV11-3	TRBJ2-1
CASSRGAGRSYEQYF	TGTGCCAGCAGCCGGGGTGCGGGGAGATCCTACGAGCAGTACTTC	15	-	-	TRBV5-5	TRBJ2-7
CASSPRQGNTGELFF	TGTGCCAGCAGTCCACGACAGGGGAACACCGGGGAGCTGTTTTTT	15	TRBD1	many	TRBV12-3/TRBV12-4	TRBJ2-2
CASTPSASGRETQYF	TGTGCCAGCACCCCTAGTGCGTCAGGCCGAGAGACCCAGTACTTC	15	-	many	TRBV7-9	TRBJ2-5
CSAPPPGGHEKLFF	TGCAGTGCCCCCCCCCCGGGCGGCCATGAAAAACTGTTTTTT	14	-	many	TRBV20-1	TRBJ1-4
CASSAGPTLLTDTQYF	TGTGCCAGCAGCGCGGGACCAACCCTACTCACAGATACGCAGTATTTT	16	-	many	TRBV9	TRBJ2-3
CSVVGKIYGYTF	TGCAGCGTTGTGGGCAAAATCTATGGCTACACCTTC	12	-	many	TRBV29-1	TRBJ1-2
CSALGTSPYNEQFF	TGCAGTGCTCTCGGGACTAGCCCCTACAATGAGCAGTTCTTC	14	TRBD2	many	TRBV20-1	TRBJ2-1
CASSPGTSYNEQFF	TGTGCCAGCAGCCCCGGGACTAGCTACAATGAGCAGTTCTTC	14	TRBD2	many	TRBV7-2	TRBJ2-1
CSARPDFYGYTF	TGCAGTGCTAGACCTGATTTTTATGGCTACACCTTC	12	-	many	TRBV20-1	TRBJ1-2
CASSAHTGLSTEAFF	TGTGCCAGCAGCGCCCACACAGGTTTGTCTACTGAAGCTTTCTTT	15	-	many	TRBV7-9	TRBJ1-1
CASSQDVASVGGETQYF	TGCGCCAGCAGCCAAGACGTGGCTAGCGTTGGTGGGGAGACCCAGTACTTC	17	-	-	TRBV4-3	TRBJ2-5
CSASSSGGYNEQFF	TGCAGTGCTAGCTCCAGCGGGGGGTACAATGAGCAGTTCTTC	14	TRBD2	few	TRBV20-1	TRBJ2-1